This T cell receptor beta chain is drawn from a study of T cell repertoires in cytomegalovirus infection. For the study at large: Indications of both CMV infection and matching HLA type were provided by public TCR beta signatures.

Comments on this clonotype: Its cognate antigen is unknown.

Germline CDR1 and CDR2: MDHEN and SYDVKM. The CDR3 has 13 amino acids. Trimming left V 8 bases short and J 0 bases short, with 8 bases between. Study-wide points: Carriage of CMV together with the relevant HLA was identifiable through cumulative public TCR beta family frequency.

TCRdb passed the reads through MiXCR, listing each CDR3 protein once. The sample comprises some 97,000 distinct CDR3 sequences, less than 25% of which are singletons, and approximately 40% rests with the top ten. The chain recombines TRBV28 with TRBJ2-1; D gene ambiguous. Sequencing used CD8+ T cells from PBMCs. The TCR originated in a human donor in good health (CMV status not recorded). Some clones in this sample may be carry-over from other donors' samples. In DNA, the CDR3 is TGTGCCAGCCTCAGGAGCTCCTACAATGAGCAGTTCTTC. Translating gives CASLRSSYNEQFF.